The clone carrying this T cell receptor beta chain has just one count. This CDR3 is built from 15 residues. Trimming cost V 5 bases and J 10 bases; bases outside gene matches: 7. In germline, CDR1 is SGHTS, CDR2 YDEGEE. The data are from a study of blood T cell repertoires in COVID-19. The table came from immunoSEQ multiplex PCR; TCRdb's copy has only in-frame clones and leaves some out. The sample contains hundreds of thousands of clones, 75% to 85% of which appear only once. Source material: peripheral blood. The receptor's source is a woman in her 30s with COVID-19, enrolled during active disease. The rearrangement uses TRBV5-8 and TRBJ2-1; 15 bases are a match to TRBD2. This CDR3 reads CASRYGTSGGREQFF. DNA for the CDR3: TGTGCCAGCAGATACGGGACTAGCGGGGGGAGAGAGCAGTTCTTC. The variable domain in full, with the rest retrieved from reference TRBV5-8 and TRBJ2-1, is EAGVTQSPTHLIKTRGQQATLRCSPISGHTSVYWYQQALGLGLQFLLWYDEGEERNRGNFPPRFSGRQFPNYSSELNVNALELEDSALYLCASRYGTSGGREQFFGPGTRLTVL.